This T cell receptor beta chain came from a study of shared clonotypes between healthy human individuals. In the study overall: The study used three CD4 naive, three CD4 memory, two CD8 naive and one CD8 memory plate per donor.

Negatively enriched CD4+ T cells were divided by CD45RA into naive and memory. In replicate PCRs of sorted subsets, about 200 ng DNA, some 28,000 T cell genomes, was used. The protocol was immunoSEQ multiplex PCR, while the TCRdb copy is restricted to in-frame clones and leaves out a portion. The profile covers roughly 1,500,000 clones, with 95% to 99% appearing a single time and about 0.42% taken by the ten largest. Overall study results and limits: As a rule, naive subsets had a larger estimated richness than memory subsets.

Comments on this clone: Antigen: not known. Other DNA sequences in the sample encode the same CDR3.

V was shortened by 3 bases and J by 3 bases, with 13 bases between the two germline ends. The germline gives CDR1 SGHRS, CDR2 YFSETQ. The CDR3 contains 14 residues. This TCR came from a man between 25 and 39 years old in good health. The chain joins TRBV5-1 to TRBJ2-7, with TRBD1 as a possible D gene (6 bases). The sample was naive CD4+ T cells sorted from blood. Documented subset: CD45RA+ positively selected. The CDR3 sequence is CASSSGQGNYEQYF. As DNA, the CDR3 is TGCGCCAGCAGCTCTGGGCAGGGGAACTACGAGCAGTACTTC.